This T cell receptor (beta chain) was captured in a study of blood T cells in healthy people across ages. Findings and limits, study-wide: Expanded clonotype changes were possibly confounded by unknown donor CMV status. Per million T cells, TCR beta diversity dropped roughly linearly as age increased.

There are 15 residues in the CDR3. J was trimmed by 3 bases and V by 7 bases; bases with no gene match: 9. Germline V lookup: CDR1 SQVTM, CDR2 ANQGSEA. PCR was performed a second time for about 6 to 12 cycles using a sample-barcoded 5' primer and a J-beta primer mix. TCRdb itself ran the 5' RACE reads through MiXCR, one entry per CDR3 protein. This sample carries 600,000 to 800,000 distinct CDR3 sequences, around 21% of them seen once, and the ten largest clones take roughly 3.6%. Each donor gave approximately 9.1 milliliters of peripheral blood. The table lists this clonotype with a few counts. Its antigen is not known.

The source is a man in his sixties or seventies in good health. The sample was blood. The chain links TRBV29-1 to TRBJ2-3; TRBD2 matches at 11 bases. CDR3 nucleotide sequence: TGCAGCGCCGACGCGACTAGCGGGAAAACAGATACGCAGTATTTT. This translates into CSADATSGKTDTQYF.